A single sample is the source of the 15 T cell receptor beta chains below, sequenced in a study of blood T cell repertoires in COVID-19. Using immunoSEQ multiplex PCR, the repertoire was profiled, and TCRdb retains in-frame clones only, with some absent. The sample holds around 250,000 clones, approximately 90% seen once. The sequenced sample consisted of PBMCs or T cells enriched from blood (not recorded which). The receptors here all came from a man aged 40-49 years who had been exposed to COVID-19.

This clone was found a few times. This chain joins TRBV5-5 and TRBJ2-1; a possible D gene is TRBD1 (5 bases). The CDR3 extends over 18 amino acids. The V end lost 5 bases, the J end lost 0 bases, and 21 bases lay between the germline ends. Germline values: CDR1 SGHKS, CDR2 YYEKEE (reference sequence). The CDR3 DNA is TGTGCCAGCAGACAGGTTGATATGGGGTTCAGCTCCTACAATGAGCAGTTCTTC. This encodes CASRQVDMGFSSYNEQFF.

CDR3 DNA sequence: TGTGCCAGCAGCCCAGTGGGGAGCTCCTACGAGCAGTACTTC. The encoded protein is CASSPVGSSYEQYF. The rearrangement uses TRBV3-1 (or the pseudogene TRBV3-2) and TRBJ2-7; possibly TRBD2 for D (5 bases). Germline V gives CDR1 LGHDT, CDR2 YNNKEL (reference sequence). Trimming pared 4 bases from V and 0 bases from J, leaving 10 bases between. CDR3 size: 14 residues.

The chain employs TRBV15 and TRBJ1-1; 7 bases line up with TRBD1. Germline loops: CDR1 LNHNV, CDR2 YYDKDF (reference sequence). The CDR3 has 15 amino acids. The V segment lost 5 bases and the J segment 1 base; nucleotides outside the gene matches: 7. This chain's CDR3 is CATSEQGSGNTEAFF. CDR3 bases: TGTGCCACCAGCGAACAGGGGAGCGGGAACACTGAAGCTTTCTTT.

This chain links TRBV27 with TRBJ2-6, with a weak D call TRBD1 (6 bases). Germline-derived CDR1 and CDR2 are MNHEY and SMNVEV (reference sequence). The CDR3 has 16 amino acids. V lost 3 bases to trimming and J lost 0 bases, with 9 bases between them. In nucleotides, the CDR3 is TGTGCCAGCAGTTTGGGACAATACTCTGGGGCCAACGTCCTGACTTTC. Translation gives CASSLGQYSGANVLTF.

The chain uses TRBV4-1 and TRBJ2-7, with D tentatively TRBD2 (5 bases). This CDR3 is 16 amino acids long. Trimming cost V 4 bases and J 0 bases, with 16 bases left between them. CDR1 is MGHRA, CDR2 YSYEKL, per germline. The chain's CDR3 is CASSPFGLSSSYEQYF. The CDR3 nucleotides are TGCGCCAGCAGCCCCTTCGGACTGTCGAGCTCCTACGAGCAGTACTTC.

The chain combines TRBV6-4 with TRBJ1-5; perhaps TRBD1 as D (5 bases). The CDR3 is 15 amino acids. V was shortened by 2 bases and J by 4 bases, with 12 bases between the two germline ends. Germline loops: CDR1 MRHNA, CDR2 SNTAGT. CDR3 protein: CASSDLQGWNQPQHF. CDR3 in DNA: TGTGCCAGCAGTGACCTTCAGGGTTGGAATCAGCCCCAGCATTTT.

The chain recombines TRBV27 with TRBJ2-4; a possible D gene is TRBD2 (6 bases). V lost 7 bases, J lost 6 bases, and 19 bases lay in between. This CDR3 is built from 15 residues. In germline, CDR1 is MNHEY, CDR2 SMNVEV (reference sequence). This CDR3 is CASTPIRGGGNIQYF. The CDR3 DNA reads TGTGCCAGCACCCCCATCCGGGGAGGTGGAAACATTCAGTACTTC.

The chain combines TRBV7-9 with TRBJ2-3; 7 bases match TRBD2. V shed 5 bases and J 6 bases; nucleotides not matched to a gene: 8. Per germline, CDR1 SEHNR and CDR2 FQNEAQ (reference sequence). This CDR3 contains 14 residues. This CDR3 reads CASSDLTSRDTQYF. CDR3 DNA sequence: TGTGCCAGCAGCGACCTGACTAGCCGGGATACGCAGTATTTT.

The chain is built from TRBV6-1 and TRBJ1-1, with D possibly TRBD1 on 5 matching bases. Germline CDR1 is MNHNS and CDR2 is SASEGT. This CDR3 spans 16 amino acids. The V and J ends lost 3 bases and 0 bases respectively, with 14 bases between them. The CDR3 DNA reads TGTGCCAGCAGTGAGAGGGGAGGGTGGATGAACACTGAAGCTTTCTTT. This encodes CASSERGGWMNTEAFF.

Only one count was recorded for this clone. The rearrangement uses TRBV9 and TRBJ2-7, with 8 bases matching TRBD1. V lost 4 bases to trimming and J lost 2 bases; unmatched junction nucleotides: 8. Germline V gene data show CDR1 as SGDLS and CDR2 as YYNGEE. The CDR3 sequence is 15 residues long. CDR3 in amino acids: CASSPRDRRTYEQYF. The CDR3 DNA sequence: TGTGCCAGCAGCCCTCGGGACAGGCGGACCTACGAGCAGTACTTC.

This clone showed up just once. The rearrangement links TRBV5-1 to TRBJ2-4; tentatively, D is TRBD2 (6 bases). Trimming took off 0 bases at V and 9 bases at J, with 16 bases between the two ends. The CDR3 is made up of 15 amino acids. Germline values: CDR1 SGHRS, CDR2 YFSETQ. As DNA, the CDR3 is TGCGCCAGCAGCTTGGTAACGGGAGTTCAGAGCATTCAGTACTTC. Residues: CASSLVTGVQSIQYF.

This clone has a single count. The chain combines TRBV19 with TRBJ1-6; tentatively, D is TRBD1 (5 bases). V was shortened by 5 bases and J by 6 bases, with 23 bases between the two germline ends. CDR1 and CDR2 (germline): LNHDA, SQIVND (reference sequence). CDR3 size: 18 residues. CDR3: CASSPGEDYSILNSPLHF. In DNA form, the CDR3 reads TGTGCCAGTAGTCCGGGGGAGGATTATAGCATCCTTAATTCACCCCTCCACTTT.

This clone has a handful of counts. The chain is built from TRBV3-1 (or the pseudogene TRBV3-2) and TRBJ2-1; no clear D. V lost 1 base to trimming and J lost 12 bases, with 16 bases between them. This CDR3 contains 14 residues. Per the germline V gene, CDR1 is LGHDT and CDR2 is YNNKEL (reference sequence). CDR3 in amino acids: CASSQGSTRMRQFF. DNA of the CDR3: TGTGCCAGCAGCCAAGGGTCGACACGAATGAGGCAGTTCTTC.

The chain employs TRBV5-1 and TRBJ2-2; D remains unclear. This CDR3 has 14 residues. CDR1 and CDR2 from the germline V gene are SGHRS and YFSETQ. V was cut by 4 bases and J by 4 bases, with 11 bases left in between. The CDR3, as DNA: TGCGCCAGCAGCGGCACCCGACTCACCGGGGAGCTGTTTTTT. Its protein product is CASSGTRLTGELFF.

This rearrangement joins TRBV2 to TRBJ2-5; TRBD2 aligns across 11 bases. This CDR3 region has 15 residues. Germline V gives CDR1 SNHLY, CDR2 FYNNEI. V was clipped by 4 bases and J by 3 bases; unmatched bases: 4. CDR3 nucleotides: TGTGCCAGCAGTGGGACACTAGCGGGAGAAGAGACCCAGTACTTC. It specifies CASSGTLAGEETQYF.